This T cell receptor beta chain was recorded in a study of molecular identifiers for immune sequencing clone quantification. Study findings and constraints: Effector cells had over 99% of their molecules in clones above 20 RNA copies, while naive cells had under 1%. Amid one million naive cells, spiked Jurkat TCR RNA from one cell was reportedly still detectable. Sizes of clones that are highly expanded could be underestimated (if identical TCR molecules share a barcode).

Listed TCR primers, together with previously described methods, were used for the bulk TCR libraries. TCRdb re-called the PCR reads through MiXCR, storing one row per CDR3 protein. This table holds approximately 680,000 distinct CDR3 sequences, around 25% found once. This clonotype occurred a few times. Its target is unknown. The sequence came from a human donor in good health. Some libraries in this study had Jurkat cell RNA spiked in. Specimen: naive CD8+ T cells from blood, with Jurkat cell RNA spiked in. Subset indicated: FACS-sorted CD8+CD4-CCR7+CD45RA+ naive T cells.

CDR3 region: CASSPSLAEETQYF. The CDR3, as DNA: TGTGCCAGCAGCCCAAGTCTAGCGGAAGAGACCCAGTACTTC. This chain uses TRBV9 with TRBJ2-5, with TRBD2 identical over 7 bases. Germline trimming cut 4 bases from V and 3 bases from J; bases unmatched to any gene: 6. This CDR3 has 14 residues. Looked up from germline, CDR1 is SGDLS and CDR2 is YYNGEE.